The T cell receptor (beta chain) described here comes from a study of cytotoxic CD8 clonotypes in ibrutinib-treated CLL. Study results and limitations: In comparison with age-matched healthy donors, baseline clonality was higher and tracked circulating CD8+ T-cell counts. Treatment saw public clonotypes, which were uncommon, either contract or stay stable.

TCRdb's table, derived via immunoSEQ multiplex PCR, lists solely in-frame clones and lacks some. The repertoire holds tens of thousands of clones, with 60% to 80% as singletons. For this clone: Its antigen is undetermined.

The V and J ends lost 7 bases and 8 bases respectively, with 14 bases between them. Looked up from germline, CDR1 is MNHNY and CDR2 is SVGAGI (reference sequence). The CDR3 runs to 13 residues. V and J are TRBV6-6 and TRBJ2-2; D gene ambiguous. The clonotype comes from a human donor with chronic lymphocytic leukemia. This specimen was PBMCs, taken at disease progression, from a patient treated with ibrutinib. CDR3 DNA sequence: TGTGCCAGCACTTTTCAAAGAACGGGGGAGCTGTTTTTT. This encodes CASTFQRTGELFF.